These 20 T cell receptor delta chains share one sample of origin, sequenced in a study of gamma-delta T cells after stem cell transplantation. TCRdb reprocessed the RT-PCR reads using CATT. The data hold 2,500 to 3,500 delta-chain clones, with about 1.7% observed a single time. The specimen sequenced was gamma-delta T cells. The receptors come from a human donor. It is not recorded whose cells these are; they may come from a transplant donor.

This clone was detected many times. The likely explanation is a read error, given a far larger clone one base away. This CDR3 is also generated by other DNA sequences in the sample. The chain uses TRDV2 and TRDJ1; D perhaps matches TRDD3 (5 bases). CDR3 size: 15 residues. In germline, CDR1 is GEAIGNYY, CDR2 EKD. CDR3 sequence (DNA): TGTGCCTGTGACACAGTGGGGACGTACACCGACAAACTCATCTTT. Amino acids: CACDTVGTYTDKLIF.

This clone was seen ten or more times. This sequence is one base from a far larger clone and is likely a read error. This chain connects TRDV2 to TRDJ1; tentative D call: TRDD3 (6 bases). The ends were cut back, 2 bases at V and 3 bases at J, with 21 bases in the middle. The germline CDR1 and CDR2 sequences are GEAIGNYY and EKD. This CDR3 is built from 17 residues. In DNA, the CDR3 is TGTGCCTGTGACAAAGTGGGGGCTCCAGTTGTGGCCGATAAACTCATCTTT. This gives the protein CACDKVGAPVVADKLIF.

This clone was observed a handful of times. This DNA's translation and the protein TCRdb lists, from a much larger clone, do not match at residue 3, likely due to a read error; the protein shown is translated from the DNA. V gene TRDV2 combines with J gene TRDJ1; D may be TRDD3 (5 bases). This CDR3 is 15 amino acids long. In germline, CDR1 is GEAIGNYY, CDR2 EKD. In DNA form, the CDR3 reads TGTGCCTATGACACAGTGGGGACGTACACCGATAAACTCATCTTT. Encoded protein: CAYDTVGTYTDKLIF.

This clone was observed a handful of times. A far larger clone is one nucleotide away, so this likely arose from a read error. The J gene is TRDJ1, the V gene TRDV2; D gene uncertain. The CDR3 is 14 residues long. Trimming left V 3 bases short and J 1 base short, with 11 bases between. Germline V CDR1 and CDR2: GEAIGNYY, EKD. This chain's CDR3 is CACDALESTDKLIF. In DNA form, the CDR3 reads TGTGCCTGTGACGCACTTGAGAGCACCGATAAACTCATCTTT.

Concerning this clone itself: Only one base separates this from a far larger clonotype, so it likely reflects a read error. This sample includes further DNA sequences coding for the same CDR3. This chain links TRDV2 with TRDJ1; 11 nucleotides agree with TRDD3. The CDR3 length is 16 residues. From germline, CDR1 is GEAIGNYY and CDR2 EKD. The chain's CDR3 is CASYGVGDTLTDKLIF. CDR3 nucleotide sequence: TGCGCCTCTTACGGGGTGGGGGATACGCTCACCGATAAACTCATCTTT.

About this clone itself: The protein TCRdb gives is from a much larger clone and does not agree with this DNA's translation at residue 14, likely a read error; the protein shown here comes from the DNA. The V gene is TRDV2, the J gene TRDJ1, with a weak D call TRDD3 (5 bases). The CDR3 has 18 amino acids. The germline CDR1 and CDR2 sequences are GEAIGNYY and EKD. CDR3 in amino acids: CACDPLSTRRGGTGKLIF. The DNA of the CDR3 is TGTGCCTGTGACCCCCTCTCCACTCGCCGGGGGGGCACCGGTAAACTCATCTTT.

This clone was found a few times. The TCRdb record carries a much larger clone's protein, which differs from this DNA's translation at residue 8; a read error is the likely cause, and the protein listed here is the DNA translation. V is TRDV2 and J is TRDJ3; possible D gene TRDD3, 5 bases. The germline V gene encodes CDR1 GEAIGNYY and CDR2 EKD. The V gene lost 0 bases and the J gene lost 0 bases, with 14 bases spanning the gap. The CDR3 is 19 amino acids. The CDR3 nucleotides are TGTGCCTGTGACACCGTAGGGGAAACCAGCTCCTGGGACACCCGACAGATGTTTTTC. This gives the protein CACDTVGETSSWDTRQMFF.

Comments on this clone: TCRdb has a much larger clone's protein, which differs at residue 10 from the translation of this DNA, likely because of a read error; what is shown is the protein translated from the DNA. The genes are TRDV2 and TRDJ1; 9 nucleotides agree with TRDD3. The CDR3 is 15 amino acids. V shed 6 bases and J 4 bases; nucleotides not matched to a gene: 11. The germline gives CDR1 GEAIGNYY, CDR2 EKD. For the CDR3, the DNA is TGTGCCTGTTTTTCTCTGGGGGATTTCAGCGATAAACTCATCTTT. It is translated as CACFSLGDFSDKLIF.

This chain joins TRDV2 and TRDJ1; the match to TRDD3 covers 10 bases. Germline values: CDR1 GEAIGNYY, CDR2 EKD. The CDR3 has 15 residues. The V gene end was trimmed by 6 bases and the J gene end by 4 bases; junction bases not matched to a gene: 10. The chain's CDR3 is CACLLLGDFGDKLIF. For the CDR3, the DNA is TGTGCCTGTCTTCTACTGGGGGATTTCGGCGATAAACTCATCTTT.

This clone is medium-sized by share. The same CDR3 is also encoded by other DNA sequences in this sample. The CDR3 bases are TGTGCCTGTGACTCGGGGGATACGTTTTCCTGGGACACCCGACAGATGTTTTTC. This gives the protein CACDSGDTFSWDTRQMFF. The chain has TRDV2 and TRDJ3, with TRDD3 matching over 10 bases. From germline, CDR1 is GEAIGNYY and CDR2 EKD. V lost 3 bases, J lost 1 base, and 5 bases stayed unmatched. This CDR3 comprises 18 residues.

Remarks on this clone: The protein held in TCRdb is that of a much larger clone and does not match this DNA's translation at residue 5, likely because of a read error; the protein shown is translated from the DNA. The V gene is TRDV2, the J gene TRDJ1; 8 nucleotides line up with TRDD3. The germline V gene has CDR1 GEAIGNYY and CDR2 EKD. Unmatched junction bases numbered 8, after V lost 3 bases and J lost 0 bases. This CDR3 has 16 amino acids. The CDR3 protein is CACDFLGDFNTDKLIF. Written as DNA, the CDR3 is TGTGCCTGTGACTTTCTGGGGGACTTCAACACCGATAAACTCATCTTT.

In this sample, this clone turned up a few times. The rearrangement uses TRDV2 and TRDJ1; TRDD3 aligns across 13 bases. Unmatched junction bases numbered 8, after V lost 3 bases and J lost 2 bases. CDR1 and CDR2 from the germline V gene are GEAIGNYY and EKD. This CDR3 is 17 amino acids long. CDR3 amino acids: CACDALLGDTQTDKLIF. The CDR3 coding sequence is TGTGCCTGTGACGCCTTACTGGGGGATACGCAAACCGATAAACTCATCTTT.

As regards this clone: The translation of this DNA and the TCRdb protein of a much larger clone differ at residue 11, probably owing to a read error; the protein shown here is translated from the DNA. The chain is built from TRDV2 and TRDJ1; 7 bases agree with TRDD3. Germline V gene lookup returns CDR1 GEAIGNYY and CDR2 EKD. Germline trimming cut 0 bases from V and 1 base from J; bases unmatched to any gene: 10. This CDR3 has 17 residues. The CDR3 bases are TGTGCCTGTGACACCCTGGGGGGCCCCAGGGGCACCGATAAACTCATCTTT. As protein: CACDTLGGPRGTDKLIF.

In the case of this clone: The mismatch at residue 3 between this DNA's translation and the TCRdb protein of a much larger clone likely reflects a read error; the protein shown is translated from the DNA. The chain employs TRDV2 and TRDJ3, with 8 bases fitting TRDD3. The CDR3 runs 19 residues. Germline CDR1 is GEAIGNYY and CDR2 is EKD. CDR3 sequence (DNA): TGTGCCTATGACACCGTAGGGGATACCAGCTCCTGGGACACCCGACAGATGTTTTTC. It yields the protein CAYDTVGDTSSWDTRQMFF.

This clone was seen many times. This likely stems from a read error, as it lies one base from a far larger clone. Other DNA sequences in the sample encode the same CDR3. The chain joins TRDV2 to TRDJ3; TRDD3 aligns across 8 bases. Per germline, CDR1 GEAIGNYY and CDR2 EKD. This CDR3 has 19 residues. CDR3 in DNA: TGTGCCTGCGACACCGTAGGGGATACCAGCTCCTGGGACACCCGACAGATGTTTTTC. Amino acids: CACDTVGDTSSWDTRQMFF.

This clone was seen more than once but under ten times. A read error is likely here: a far larger clone is one base away. The sample contains more than one DNA sequence encoding this CDR3. The genes are TRDV2 and TRDJ1; D uncertain. This CDR3 has 18 residues. The germline CDR1 and CDR2 sequences are GEAIGNYY and EKD. CDR3 protein: CACDTVAPANPGADKLIF. In DNA form, the CDR3 reads TGTGCCTGTGACACCGTAGCCCCAGCAAACCCAGGGGCCGATAAGCTCATCTTT.

Remarks on this clone: TCRdb's entry gives the protein of a much larger clone, which mismatches this DNA's translation at residue 9, likely from a read error; the protein reported here is translated from the DNA. Here the CDR3 DNA reads TGTGCCTGTGACACTCTCGTTGGGGAACAATACACCGATAAACTCATCTTT. It encodes CACDTLVGEQYTDKLIF. This chain connects TRDV2 to TRDJ1; the D gene is possibly TRDD3 (5 bases). The CDR3 sequence is 17 residues long. Germline loops: CDR1 GEAIGNYY, CDR2 EKD. Trimming pared 1 base from V and 0 bases from J, leaving 17 bases between.

A word on this clone: A far larger clone differs by one base, so this is likely a read error. In the same sample, other DNA sequences code for this CDR3. The chain employs TRDV2 and TRDJ1, with D maybe TRDD3 (5 bases). The CDR3 length is 16 residues. Germline assignment: CDR1 GEAIGNYY and CDR2 EKD. As DNA, the CDR3 is TGTGCCTGTGACATCTTACTCAGGGGAACCACCGACAAACTCATCTTT. Its protein product is CACDILLRGTTDKLIF.

In its sample, this clone was seen a few times. One base separates it from a far larger clone, so it is likely a read error. The sample holds other DNA sequences that translate to the same CDR3. V is TRDV2 and J is TRDJ1; 13 positions match TRDD3. This CDR3 contains 18 residues. From germline, CDR1 is GEAIGNYY and CDR2 EKD. The ends lost 1 base at V and 0 bases at J; junction bases unmatched: 7. The CDR3 nucleotides read TGTGCCTGTGACACGCTAACTGGGGGATACGAGAACACCGATAAACTCATCTTT. Translated: CACDTLTGGYENTDKLIF.

This clone was detected a few times. This is likely an artifact of a read error, given a far larger clone one base away. This sequence joins TRDV2 and TRDJ1; no clear D gene. Per the germline V gene, CDR1 is GEAIGNYY and CDR2 is EKD. CDR3 size: 14 residues. The CDR3 loop reads CARDTLESTDKLIF. The CDR3 DNA is TGTGCCCGTGACACACTTGAGAGCACCGATAAACTCATCTTT.